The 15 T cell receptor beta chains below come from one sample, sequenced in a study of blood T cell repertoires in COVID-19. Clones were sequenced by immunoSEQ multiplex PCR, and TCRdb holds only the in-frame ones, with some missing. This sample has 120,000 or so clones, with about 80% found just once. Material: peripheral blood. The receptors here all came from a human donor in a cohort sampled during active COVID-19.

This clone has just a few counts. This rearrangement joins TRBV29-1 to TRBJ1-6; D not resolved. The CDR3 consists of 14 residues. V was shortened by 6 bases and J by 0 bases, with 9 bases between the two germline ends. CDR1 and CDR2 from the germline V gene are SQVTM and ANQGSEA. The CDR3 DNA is TGCAGCGTGGCCTCAGGCTCCTATAATTCACCCCTCCACTTT. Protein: CSVASGSYNSPLHF.

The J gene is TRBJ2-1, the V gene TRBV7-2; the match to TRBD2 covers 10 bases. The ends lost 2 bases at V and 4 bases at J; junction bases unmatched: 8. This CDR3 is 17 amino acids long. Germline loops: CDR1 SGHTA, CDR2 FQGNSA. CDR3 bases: TGTGCCAGCAGCTTACCAACTAGCGGGGCCACATACAATGAGCAGTTCTTC. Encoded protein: CASSLPTSGATYNEQFF.

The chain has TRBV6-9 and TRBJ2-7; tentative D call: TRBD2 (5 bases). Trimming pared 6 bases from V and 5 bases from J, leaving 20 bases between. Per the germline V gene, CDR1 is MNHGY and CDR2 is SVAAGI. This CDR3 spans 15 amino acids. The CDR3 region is CASREGRGRAHEQYF. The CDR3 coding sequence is TGTGCCAGCAGAGAGGGTCGGGGAAGGGCTCACGAGCAGTACTTC.

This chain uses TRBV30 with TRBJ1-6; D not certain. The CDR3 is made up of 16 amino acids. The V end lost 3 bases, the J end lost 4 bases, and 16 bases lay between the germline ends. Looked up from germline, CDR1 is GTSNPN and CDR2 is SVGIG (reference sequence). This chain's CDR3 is CAWRHKAPGYNSPLHF. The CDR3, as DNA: TGTGCCTGGAGGCACAAGGCTCCGGGGTATAATTCACCCCTCCACTTT.

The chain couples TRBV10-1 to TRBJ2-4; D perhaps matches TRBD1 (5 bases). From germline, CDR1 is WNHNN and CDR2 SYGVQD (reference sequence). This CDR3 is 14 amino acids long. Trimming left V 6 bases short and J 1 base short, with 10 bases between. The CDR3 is CASSAQGAKNIQYF. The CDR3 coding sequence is TGCGCCAGCAGCGCTCAGGGTGCCAAAAACATTCAGTACTTC.

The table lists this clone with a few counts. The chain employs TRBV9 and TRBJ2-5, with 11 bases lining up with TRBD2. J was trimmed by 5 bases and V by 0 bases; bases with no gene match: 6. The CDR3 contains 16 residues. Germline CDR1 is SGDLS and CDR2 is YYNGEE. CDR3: CASSVASGGIWETQYF. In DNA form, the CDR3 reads TGTGCCAGCAGCGTAGCTAGCGGGGGGATTTGGGAGACCCAGTACTTC.

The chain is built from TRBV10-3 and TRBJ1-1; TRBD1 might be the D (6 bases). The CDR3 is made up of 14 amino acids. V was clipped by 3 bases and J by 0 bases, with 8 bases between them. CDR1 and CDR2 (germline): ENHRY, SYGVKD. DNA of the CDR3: TGTGCCATCAGTGACAGGGGTATGAACACTGAAGCTTTCTTT. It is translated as CAISDRGMNTEAFF.

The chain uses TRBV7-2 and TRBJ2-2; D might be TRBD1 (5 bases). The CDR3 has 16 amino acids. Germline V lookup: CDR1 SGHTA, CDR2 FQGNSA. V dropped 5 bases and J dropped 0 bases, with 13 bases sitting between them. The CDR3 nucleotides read TGTGCCAGCAGCCTGGCAGGGATTCCGAACACCGGGGAGCTGTTTTTT. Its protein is CASSLAGIPNTGELFF.

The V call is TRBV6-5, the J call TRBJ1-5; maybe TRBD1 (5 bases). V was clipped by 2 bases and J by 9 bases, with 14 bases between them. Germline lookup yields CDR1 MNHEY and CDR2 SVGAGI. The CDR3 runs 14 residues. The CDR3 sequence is CASSYGGGNSPQHF. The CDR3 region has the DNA TGTGCCAGCAGTTACGGCGGGGGAAATTCGCCCCAGCATTTT.

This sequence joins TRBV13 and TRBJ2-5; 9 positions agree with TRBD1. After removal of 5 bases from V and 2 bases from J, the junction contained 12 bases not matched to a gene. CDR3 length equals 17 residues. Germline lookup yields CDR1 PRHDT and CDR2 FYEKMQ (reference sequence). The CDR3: CASSPSGTGWPQETQYF. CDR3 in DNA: TGTGCCAGCAGCCCCTCCGGGACAGGGTGGCCTCAAGAGACCCAGTACTTC.

CDR3 protein: CAWSGQGAGSPLHF. The CDR3 region has the DNA TGTGCCTGGAGCGGCCAGGGGGCCGGTTCACCCCTCCACTTT. This chain joins TRBV30 and TRBJ1-6; 8 bases map to TRBD1. Losses at the gene ends were 3 bases for V and 9 bases for J; bases not matched to a gene: 7. This CDR3 has 14 amino acids. The germline CDR1 and CDR2 sequences are GTSNPN and SVGIG (reference sequence).

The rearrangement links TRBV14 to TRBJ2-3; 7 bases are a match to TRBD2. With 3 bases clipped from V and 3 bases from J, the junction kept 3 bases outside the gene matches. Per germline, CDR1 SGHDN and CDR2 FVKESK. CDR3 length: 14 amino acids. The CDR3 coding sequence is TGTGCCAGCAGCCATCAGCGGGGAACAGATACGCAGTATTTT. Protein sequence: CASSHQRGTDTQYF. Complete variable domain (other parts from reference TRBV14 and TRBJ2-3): EAGVTQFPSHSVIEKGQTVTLRCDPISGHDNLYWYRRVMGKEIKFLLHFVKESKQDESGMPNNRFLAERTGGTYSTLKVQPAELEDSGVYFCASSHQRGTDTQYFGPGTRLTVL.

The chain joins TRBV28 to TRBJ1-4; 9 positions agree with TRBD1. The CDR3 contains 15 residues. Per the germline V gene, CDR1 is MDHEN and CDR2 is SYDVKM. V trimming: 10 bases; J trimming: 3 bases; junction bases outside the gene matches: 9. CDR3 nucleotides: TGTGCCACCTTTACAGGGGGCGAATCTAATGAAAAACTGTTTTTT. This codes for CATFTGGESNEKLFF.

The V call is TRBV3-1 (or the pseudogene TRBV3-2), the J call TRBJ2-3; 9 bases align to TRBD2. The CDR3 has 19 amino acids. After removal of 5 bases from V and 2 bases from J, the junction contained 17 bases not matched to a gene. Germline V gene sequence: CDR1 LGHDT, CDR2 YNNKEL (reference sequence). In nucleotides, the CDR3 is TGTGCCAGCAGCAGAGGGTTAGCGGGAGTCCAAAGGGCCACAGATACGCAGTATTTT. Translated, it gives CASSRGLAGVQRATDTQYF.

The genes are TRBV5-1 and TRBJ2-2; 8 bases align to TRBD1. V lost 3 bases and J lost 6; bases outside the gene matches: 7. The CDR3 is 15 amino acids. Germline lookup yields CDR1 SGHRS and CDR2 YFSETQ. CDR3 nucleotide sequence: TGCGCCAGCAGCTCCTGGACAGGGATAGCCGGGGAGCTGTTTTTT. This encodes CASSSWTGIAGELFF. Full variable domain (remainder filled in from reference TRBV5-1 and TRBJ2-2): KAGVTQTPRYLIKTRGQQVTLSCSPISGHRSVSWYQQTPGQGLQFLFEYFSETQRNKGNFPGRFSGRQFSNSRSEMNVSTLELGDSALYLCASSSWTGIAGELFFGEGSRLTVL.